Below, 10 T cell receptor beta chains from the same sample are listed, as sequenced in a study of control samples from healthy donors and cancer patients. Libraries were prepared by immunoSEQ multiplex PCR; TCRdb keeps only in-frame clonotypes and omits some of them. Of some 160,000 clones in the sample, around nine tenths were seen once. Sequenced input: blood. These receptor sequences come from a woman aged 30 to 39 in good health.

The J gene is TRBJ1-3, the V gene TRBV3-1 (or the pseudogene TRBV3-2); TRBD1 agrees at 7 bases. Germline V gene lookup returns CDR1 LGHDT and CDR2 YNNKEL (reference sequence). The CDR3 loop spans 14 amino acids. Trimming cost V 3 bases and J 3 bases; bases outside gene matches: 2. The CDR3 nucleotides are TGTGCCAGCAGCCATACAGGGGTTGGAAACACCATATATTTT. It specifies CASSHTGVGNTIYF.

The chain's CDR3 is CASSQSTSGSINEQFF. CDR3 DNA: TGTGCCAGCAGCCAATCGACTAGCGGGAGTATTAATGAGCAGTTCTTC. The gene calls are TRBV3-1 (or the pseudogene TRBV3-2) and TRBJ2-1, with 12 nucleotides matching TRBD2. Trimming took 2 bases from V and 7 from J; bases not matched to a gene: 6. Germline CDR1 and CDR2: LGHDT and YNNKEL (reference sequence). The CDR3 is made up of 16 amino acids.

The chain employs TRBV14 and TRBJ2-5, with a weak D call TRBD2 (5 bases). V was cut by 1 base and J by 1 base, with 7 bases left in between. This CDR3 spans 14 amino acids. Germline CDR1 is SGHDN and CDR2 is FVKESK. DNA of the CDR3: TGTGCCAGCAGCCAAGCCCGGGGCCAAGAGACCCAGTACTTC. It is translated as CASSQARGQETQYF.

The J gene is TRBJ2-5, the V gene TRBV10-3; a weak D match, TRBD2 (6 bases). Germline V CDR1 and CDR2: ENHRY, SYGVKD. CDR3 size: 13 residues. V lost 8 bases and J 0 bases, leaving 10 bases between the germline ends. CDR3 in amino acids: CAIASVNQETQYF. The CDR3 bases are TGTGCCATCGCTAGCGTCAACCAAGAGACCCAGTACTTC.

The chain uses TRBV7-8 and TRBJ2-3; 11 positions agree with TRBD2. Germline V gene lookup returns CDR1 SGHVS and CDR2 FQNEAQ. Trimming at V came to 5 bases and at J to 4 bases, leaving 11 bases not matched to a gene. CDR3 length: 17 amino acids. CDR3 sequence (DNA): TGTGCCAGCAGCACCGGGACTAGCGGTTGGGGGTCAGATACGCAGTATTTT. This gives the protein CASSTGTSGWGSDTQYF. Full variable domain (remainder filled in from reference TRBV7-8 and TRBJ2-3): GAGVSQSPRYKVAKRGQDVALRCDPISGHVSLFWYQQALGQGPEFLTYFQNEAQLDKSGLPSDRFFAERPEGSVSTLKIQRTQQEDSAVYLCASSTGTSGWGSDTQYFGPGTRLTVL.

The rearrangement joins TRBV3-1 (or the pseudogene TRBV3-2) to TRBJ1-5; D not resolved. The V end was cut by 3 bases, the J end by 0 bases, with 6 bases between. The germline V gene has CDR1 LGHDT and CDR2 YNNKEL (reference sequence). This CDR3 has 14 amino acids. CDR3: CASSHGPSNQPQHF. CDR3 coding DNA: TGTGCCAGCAGCCACGGCCCTAGCAATCAGCCCCAGCATTTT.

This CDR3 reads CASSQETGGLYGYTF. The CDR3 nucleotides are TGCGCCAGCAGCCAAGAAACAGGGGGCCTCTATGGCTACACCTTC. This chain links TRBV4-1 with TRBJ1-2, with 9 bases identical to TRBD1. Germline V gene data show CDR1 as MGHRA and CDR2 as YSYEKL. The CDR3 totals 15 residues. V was clipped by 0 bases and J by 4 bases; unmatched bases: 3.

DNA of the CDR3: TGTGCCAGCAGTTTTCAGGGTGGGAATCAGCCCCAGCATTTT. Protein: CASSFQGGNQPQHF. The gene calls are TRBV27 and TRBJ1-5; tentatively, D is TRBD1 (5 bases). The germline CDR1 and CDR2 sequences are MNHEY and SMNVEV (reference sequence). V was pared by 3 bases and J by 4 bases, with 10 bases between. CDR3 length: 14 amino acids.

On this clone: Sequence at one end of the junction differs from germline and may be a read error. This chain connects TRBV6-5 to TRBJ2-5; D might be TRBD1 (6 bases). From germline, CDR1 is MNHEY and CDR2 SVGAGI. CDR3 length: 15 residues. Written as DNA, the CDR3 is TGTGCCAGCAGCTACTTCAAACAGGGCCAAGGGACCCAGTACTTC. This encodes CASSYFKQGQGTQYF.

The chain recombines TRBV30 with TRBJ1-5; maybe TRBD1 (5 bases). The CDR3 runs 14 residues. Germline CDR1 GTSNPN, CDR2 SVGIG (reference sequence). The ends were cut back, 4 bases at V and 0 bases at J, with 10 bases in the middle. CDR3 DNA sequence: TGTGCCTGGAATTTACAGGATAGCAATCAGCCCCAGCATTTT. It is translated as CAWNLQDSNQPQHF.